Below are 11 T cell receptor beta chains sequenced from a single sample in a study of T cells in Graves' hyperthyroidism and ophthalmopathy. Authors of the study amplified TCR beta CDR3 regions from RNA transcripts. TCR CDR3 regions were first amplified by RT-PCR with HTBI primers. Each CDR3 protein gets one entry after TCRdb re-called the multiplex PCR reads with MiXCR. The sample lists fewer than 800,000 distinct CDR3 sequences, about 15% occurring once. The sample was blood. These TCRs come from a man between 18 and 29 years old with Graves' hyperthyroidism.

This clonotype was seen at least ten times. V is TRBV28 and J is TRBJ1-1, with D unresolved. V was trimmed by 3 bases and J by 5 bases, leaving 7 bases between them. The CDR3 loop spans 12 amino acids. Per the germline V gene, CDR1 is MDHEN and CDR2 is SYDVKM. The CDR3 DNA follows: TGTGCCAGCAGTTTTCGGTGGACTGAAGCTTTCTTT. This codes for CASSFRWTEAFF.

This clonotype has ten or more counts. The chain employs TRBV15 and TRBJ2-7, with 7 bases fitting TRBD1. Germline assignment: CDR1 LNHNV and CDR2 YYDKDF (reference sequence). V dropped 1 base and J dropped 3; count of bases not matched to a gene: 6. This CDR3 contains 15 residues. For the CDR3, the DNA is TGTGCCACCAGCAGAGGGGACAGAGGGGGCTACGAGCAGTACTTC. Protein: CATSRGDRGGYEQYF.

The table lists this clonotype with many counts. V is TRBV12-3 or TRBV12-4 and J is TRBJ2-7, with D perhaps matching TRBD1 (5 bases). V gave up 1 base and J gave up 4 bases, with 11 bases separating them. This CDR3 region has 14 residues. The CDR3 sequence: CASSLVAGLYEQYF. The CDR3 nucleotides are TGTGCCAGCAGTTTAGTGGCAGGGTTGTACGAGCAGTACTTC.

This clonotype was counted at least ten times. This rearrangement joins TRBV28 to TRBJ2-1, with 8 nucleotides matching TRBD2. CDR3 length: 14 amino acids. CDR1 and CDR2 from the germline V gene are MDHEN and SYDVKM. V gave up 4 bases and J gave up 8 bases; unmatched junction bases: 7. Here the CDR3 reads CASSSPGLGDEQFF. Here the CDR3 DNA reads TGTGCCAGCAGTTCCCCGGGACTAGGCGATGAGCAGTTCTTC.

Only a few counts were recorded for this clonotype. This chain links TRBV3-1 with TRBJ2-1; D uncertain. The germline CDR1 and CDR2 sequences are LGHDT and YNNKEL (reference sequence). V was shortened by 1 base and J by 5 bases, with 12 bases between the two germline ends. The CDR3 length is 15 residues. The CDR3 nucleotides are TGTGCCAGCAGCCAAGTTGCGAGAGATCACAATGAGCAGTTCTTC. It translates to CASSQVARDHNEQFF.

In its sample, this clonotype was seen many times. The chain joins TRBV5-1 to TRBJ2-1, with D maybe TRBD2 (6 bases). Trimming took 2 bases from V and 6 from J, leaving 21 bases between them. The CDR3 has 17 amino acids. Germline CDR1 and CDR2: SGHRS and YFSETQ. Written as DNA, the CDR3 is TGCGCCAGCAGCTTACGATCCGGGACCGCGGGGCCCAATGAGCAGTTCTTC. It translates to CASSLRSGTAGPNEQFF.

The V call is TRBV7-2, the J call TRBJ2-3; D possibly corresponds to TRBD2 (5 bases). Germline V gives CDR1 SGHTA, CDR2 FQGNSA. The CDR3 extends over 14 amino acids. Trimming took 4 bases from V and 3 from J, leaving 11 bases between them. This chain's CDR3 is CASSSRVVTDTQYF. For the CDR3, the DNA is TGTGCCAGCAGCTCGAGGGTCGTGACAGATACGCAGTATTTT.

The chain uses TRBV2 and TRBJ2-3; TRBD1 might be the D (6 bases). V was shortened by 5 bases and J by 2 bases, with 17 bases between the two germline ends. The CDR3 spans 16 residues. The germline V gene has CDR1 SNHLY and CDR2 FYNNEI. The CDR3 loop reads CASSLHRDHPTDTQYF. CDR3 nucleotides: TGTGCCAGCAGTCTCCACAGGGATCACCCCACAGATACGCAGTATTTT.

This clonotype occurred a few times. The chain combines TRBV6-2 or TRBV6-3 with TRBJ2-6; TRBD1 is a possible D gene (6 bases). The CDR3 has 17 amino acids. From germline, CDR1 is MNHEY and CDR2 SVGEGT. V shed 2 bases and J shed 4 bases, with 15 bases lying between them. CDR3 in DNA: TGTGCCAGCAGTTACGACCCAGGGGCCCGAGGGGCCAACGTCCTGACTTTC. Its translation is CASSYDPGARGANVLTF.

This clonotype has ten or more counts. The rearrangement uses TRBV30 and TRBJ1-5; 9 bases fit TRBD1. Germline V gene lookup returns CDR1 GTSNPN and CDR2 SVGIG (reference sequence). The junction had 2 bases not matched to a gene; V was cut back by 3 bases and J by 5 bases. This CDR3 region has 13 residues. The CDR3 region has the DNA TGTGCCTGGAGCACAGGGGGCTATCAGCCCCAGCATTTT. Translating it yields CAWSTGGYQPQHF.

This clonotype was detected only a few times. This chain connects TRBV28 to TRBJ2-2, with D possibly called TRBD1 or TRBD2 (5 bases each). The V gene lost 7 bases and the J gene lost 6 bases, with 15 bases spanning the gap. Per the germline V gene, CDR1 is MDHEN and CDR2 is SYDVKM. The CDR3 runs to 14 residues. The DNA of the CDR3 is TGTGCCAGCAATCGGGACCCTCAGGCCGGGGAGCTGTTTTTT. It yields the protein CASNRDPQAGELFF.